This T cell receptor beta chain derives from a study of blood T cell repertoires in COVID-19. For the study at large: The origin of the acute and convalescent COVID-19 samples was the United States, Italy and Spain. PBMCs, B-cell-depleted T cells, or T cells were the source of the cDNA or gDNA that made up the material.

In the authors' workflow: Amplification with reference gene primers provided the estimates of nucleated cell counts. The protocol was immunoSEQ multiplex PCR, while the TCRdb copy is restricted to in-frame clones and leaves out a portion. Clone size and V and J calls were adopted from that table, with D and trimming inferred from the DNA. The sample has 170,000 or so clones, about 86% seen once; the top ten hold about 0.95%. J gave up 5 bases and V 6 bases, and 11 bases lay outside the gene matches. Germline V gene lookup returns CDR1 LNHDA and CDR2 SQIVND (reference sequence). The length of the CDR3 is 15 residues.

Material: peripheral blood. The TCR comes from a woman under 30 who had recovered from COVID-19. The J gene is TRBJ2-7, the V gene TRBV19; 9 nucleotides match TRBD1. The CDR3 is CASSIRTGTGNEQYF. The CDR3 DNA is TGTGCCAGTAGCATAAGGACCGGGACAGGGAACGAGCAGTACTTC.